The next 20 T cell receptor beta chains were all read from a single sample in a study of cytomegalovirus exposure and HLA in healthy donors. PCR employed 60 Vbeta and 13 Jbeta primers. Method: immunoSEQ multiplex PCR; TCRdb's copy keeps in-frame clones and lacks some. The sample consists of about 150,000 clones, roughly three fifths of them appearing once. The sequenced material came from PBMCs. These receptors were collected from a woman aged 55-70 years in good health and CMV-seronegative.

Here the CDR3 reads CASSQRDTSYEQYF. The CDR3 DNA is TGCGCCAGCAGTCAACGGGACACCTCCTACGAGCAGTACTTC. The gene calls are TRBV23-1 and TRBJ2-7; D is perhaps TRBD1 (6 bases). TRBV23-1 has ORF status, its function being uncertain. CDR3 size: 14 residues. The V end was cut by 2 bases, the J end by 0 bases, with 8 bases between.

The rearrangement links TRBV11-2 to TRBJ2-5; maybe TRBD2 (6 bases). V lost 0 bases, J lost 5 bases, and 10 bases lay in between. The CDR3 runs 14 residues. Germline loops: CDR1 SGHAT, CDR2 FQNNGV. The CDR3, as DNA: TGTGCCAGCAGCTTAGAGGGGACTTGGGAGACCCAGTACTTC. This codes for CASSLEGTWETQYF.

The chain carries TRBV11-2 and TRBJ1-3; TRBD1 aligns across 7 bases. This CDR3 region has 17 residues. In germline, CDR1 is SGHAT, CDR2 FQNNGV. V lost 5 bases, J lost 7 bases, and 17 bases stayed unmatched. CDR3 amino acids: CASSPRDRAAFGNTIYF. CDR3 nucleotide sequence: TGTGCCAGCAGCCCCCGAGACAGGGCAGCTTTTGGGAACACCATATATTTT.

The sample holds one count of this clone. The rearrangement uses TRBV18 and TRBJ2-3; D perhaps matches TRBD1 (6 bases). Germline CDR1 and CDR2: KGHSH and LQKENI. This CDR3 is 17 amino acids long. The germline V and J ends were trimmed by 2 bases and 1 base, with 16 bases remaining between them. CDR3 nucleotide sequence: TGTGCCAGCTCACCAGGACAGTCCGGCCTTGGCACAGATACGCAGTATTTT. Translation gives CASSPGQSGLGTDTQYF.

This clone was counted at least ten times. The rearrangement joins TRBV10-3 to TRBJ1-1; 8 nucleotides agree with TRBD1. CDR3 length equals 13 residues. Germline V CDR1 and CDR2: ENHRY, SYGVKD. The V and J ends lost 7 bases and 4 bases, in that order; junction bases with no gene match: 5. This chain's CDR3 is CAITSDRGTEAFF. In DNA form, the CDR3 reads TGTGCCATCACATCCGACAGGGGCACTGAAGCTTTCTTT.

The rearrangement uses TRBV11-2 and TRBJ2-3; 11 nucleotides match TRBD2. The germline gives CDR1 SGHAT, CDR2 FQNNGV. CDR3 length: 15 residues. V shed 2 bases, J shed 4 bases, and the junction held 2 bases outside the gene matches. The CDR3 sequence is CASSLRTSGSDTQYF. DNA of the CDR3: TGTGCCAGCAGCTTAAGGACTAGCGGGTCAGATACGCAGTATTTT.

The chain couples TRBV5-4 to TRBJ2-1; the match to TRBD1 covers 10 bases. Trimming cost V 5 bases and J 2 bases; bases outside gene matches: 4. CDR1 is SGHNT and CDR2 is YYREEE in the germline V gene (reference sequence). CDR3 length: 15 amino acids. The CDR3 loop is CASSTTGGAYNEQFF. Here the CDR3 DNA reads TGTGCCAGCAGTACGACAGGGGGCGCCTACAATGAGCAGTTCTTC.

The chain recombines TRBV25-1 with TRBJ1-4; D unclear. V lost 6 bases and J lost 5, with 13 bases in between. In germline, CDR1 is MGHDK, CDR2 SYGVNS. This CDR3 spans 14 amino acids. The CDR3 coding sequence is TGTGCCAGCAGGGATTACAGAGGGAATGAAAAACTGTTTTTT. Translation: CASRDYRGNEKLFF.

This rearrangement joins TRBV18 to TRBJ2-1; D may be TRBD2 (7 bases). This CDR3 is 17 amino acids long. Germline V CDR1 and CDR2: KGHSH, LQKENI. The germline V and J ends were trimmed by 0 bases and 5 bases, with 17 bases remaining between them. The CDR3 nucleotides are TGTGCCAGCTCACCACCCTCCCGCGGGGGCGACAACAATGAGCAGTTCTTC. Translating gives CASSPPSRGGDNNEQFF.

The genes are TRBV7-2 and TRBJ2-7; perhaps TRBD1 as D (6 bases). V lost 3 bases and J lost 6, with 12 bases in between. The CDR3 runs to 13 residues. The germline CDR1 and CDR2 sequences are SGHTA and FQGNSA. This chain's CDR3 is CASSFRRGGEQYF. The CDR3 DNA reads TGTGCCAGCAGCTTTCGCAGGGGCGGCGAGCAGTACTTC.

The genes are TRBV12-5 and TRBJ2-3, with a possible D match to TRBD1 (6 bases). Germline V gene lookup returns CDR1 LGHNT and CDR2 FRNRAP. The V end lost 3 bases, the J end lost 2 bases, and 12 bases lay between the germline ends. This CDR3 spans 15 amino acids. The CDR3 is CASGFGGGPTDTQYF. CDR3 nucleotide sequence: TGTGCTAGTGGTTTCGGTGGGGGCCCCACAGATACGCAGTATTTT.

V and J are TRBV14 and TRBJ1-5, with D maybe TRBD1 (5 bases). The CDR3 length is 16 residues. Germline V CDR1 and CDR2: SGHDN, FVKESK. Trimming took off 3 bases at V and 2 bases at J, with 14 bases between the two ends. The CDR3 sequence: CASSQGGFGGNQPQHF. The CDR3 DNA reads TGTGCCAGCAGCCAGGGGGGATTTGGGGGCAATCAGCCCCAGCATTTT.

This chain links TRBV27 with TRBJ2-3; 14 positions match TRBD2. The CDR3 runs to 16 residues. With 4 bases clipped from V and 3 bases from J, the junction kept 3 bases outside the gene matches. The germline CDR1 and CDR2 sequences are MNHEY and SMNVEV (reference sequence). In DNA, the CDR3 is TGTGCCAGCAGTTCACGACTAGCGGGGGGGACAGATACGCAGTATTTT. Translation gives CASSSRLAGGTDTQYF.

This chain connects TRBV7-9 to TRBJ2-7; D possibly corresponds to TRBD1 (6 bases). The CDR3 runs to 14 residues. The V end lost 5 bases, the J end lost 3 bases, and 14 bases lay between the germline ends. In germline, CDR1 is SEHNR, CDR2 FQNEAQ (reference sequence). This chain's CDR3 is CASSPTGWSYEQYF. As DNA, the CDR3 is TGTGCCAGCAGCCCAACAGGGTGGAGCTACGAGCAGTACTTC.

The J gene is TRBJ2-3, the V gene TRBV27; TRBD1 agrees at 10 bases. J lost 4 bases, V lost 3 bases, and 19 bases had no gene match. The CDR3 contains 20 residues. Germline assignment: CDR1 MNHEY and CDR2 SMNVEV (reference sequence). The CDR3 sequence: CASSFSRRDRGARAADTQYF. The DNA for the CDR3 is TGTGCCAGCAGTTTCTCGAGGAGGGACAGGGGCGCACGGGCGGCAGATACGCAGTATTTT.

The rearrangement joins TRBV5-6 to TRBJ1-3; 9 nucleotides align to TRBD1. CDR1 is SGHDT, CDR2 YYEEEE, per germline. CDR3 length: 16 residues. V lost 4 bases and J lost 0; bases outside the gene matches: 5. CDR3: CASSPQGASSGNTIYF. In nucleotides, the CDR3 is TGTGCCAGCAGCCCACAGGGGGCCTCCTCTGGAAACACCATATATTTT.

The table lists this clone with a few counts. The rearrangement joins TRBV27 to TRBJ2-7, with TRBD2 identical over 9 bases. V trimming: 7 bases; J trimming: 6 bases; junction bases outside the gene matches: 7. The CDR3 has 13 amino acids. The germline gives CDR1 MNHEY, CDR2 SMNVEV (reference sequence). The CDR3 bases are TGTGCCAGCATGGGCGGGACTAGCATCGAGCAGTACTTC. Its protein is CASMGGTSIEQYF.

With regard to this clone: At one boundary the junction diverges from the germline segment, which might be a read error. The V and J genes are TRBV7-9 and TRBJ1-3; TRBD1 agrees at 10 bases. This CDR3 region has 17 residues. CDR1 SEHNR and CDR2 FQNEAQ come from the germline V gene (reference sequence). For the CDR3, the DNA is TGTGCCGGCAGCTTAGGACAGGGGGTAACCTCTGGAAACACCATATATTTT. Its protein is CAGSLGQGVTSGNTIYF.

For this clone: One junction end does not reproduce the germline sequence, and a read error may be involved. This chain joins TRBV10-3 and TRBJ2-2, with 16 bases aligning to TRBD2. The CDR3 has 16 residues. Germline assignment: CDR1 ENHRY and CDR2 SYGVKD. CDR3 in amino acids: CAISPGLAGGTGELVF. CDR3 in DNA: TGTGCCATCAGTCCGGGACTAGCGGGAGGGACCGGGGAGCTGGTTTTT.

V gene TRBV6-1 combines with J gene TRBJ1-4; TRBD1 agrees at 7 bases. The length of the CDR3 is 20 residues. Germline V gene lookup returns CDR1 MNHNS and CDR2 SASEGT. Unmatched junction bases numbered 17, after V lost 3 bases and J lost 1 base. The CDR3: CASSEKPTGPGMLTNEKLFF. CDR3 nucleotide sequence: TGTGCCAGCAGTGAGAAACCGACAGGGCCCGGAATGCTAACTAATGAAAAACTGTTTTTT.